The source of this T cell receptor (beta chain) is a study of blood T cell repertoires in COVID-19. As originally analysed: Nucleated cell number was recorded as an estimate derived from reference gene primer amplification. Sequenced by immunoSEQ multiplex PCR; TCRdb stores in-frame clones only, minus some. V and J calls and clone size follow that table, whereas D and trimming were derived from the DNA. The sample has fewer than 300,000 clones, roughly 90% seen once. CDR3 length: 14 amino acids. CDR1 is SGHTA, CDR2 FQGNSA, per germline. V was cut by 0 bases and J by 7 bases, with 12 bases left in between. This clone appeared a single time.

The sequence derives from a woman in her 30s who had recovered from COVID-19. Source material: PBMCs or T cells enriched from blood (not recorded which). This chain connects TRBV7-2 to TRBJ1-2; maybe TRBD1 (5 bases). In DNA, the CDR3 is TGTGCCAGCAGCTTAGCGTCGGGGGATGGTGGCTACACCTTC. As protein: CASSLASGDGGYTF.